These 11 T cell receptor beta chains came from one sample sequenced in a study of blood T cell repertoires in COVID-19. The protocol was immunoSEQ multiplex PCR, while the TCRdb copy is restricted to in-frame clones and leaves out a portion. This repertoire shows some 230,000 clones, more than 75% found once; its top ten account for 7% to 10%. The sequenced material came from peripheral blood. These receptors were taken from a woman aged 80 or older with COVID-19, enrolled during active disease.

V and J are TRBV2 and TRBJ1-6; D may be TRBD1 (6 bases). Germline CDR1 is SNHLY and CDR2 is FYNNEI. The CDR3 totals 13 residues. Trimming removed 6 bases at V and 8 bases at J, with 11 bases between. This CDR3 reads CASREQGYSPLHF. The CDR3 coding sequence is TGTGCCAGCAGAGAACAGGGTTATTCACCCCTCCACTTT.

A note on this clone: One end of the junction is discordant with germline, which a read error may explain. The chain employs TRBV30 and TRBJ2-3; 7 bases fit TRBD1. CDR1 is GTSNPN, CDR2 SVGIG, per germline (reference sequence). This CDR3 is built from 16 residues. CDR3 sequence (DNA): TGTGCCTCAAACGCAGATAGGGGACAGAGCAGAGATACGCAGTATTTT. It is translated as CASNADRGQSRDTQYF.

The V gene is TRBV12-3 or TRBV12-4, the J gene TRBJ2-3, with D possibly being TRBD1 (5 bases). This CDR3 is built from 13 residues. V was cut by 8 bases and J by 4 bases, with 13 bases left in between. CDR3: CASQGIYADTQYF. CDR3 bases: TGTGCCAGCCAGGGCATATACGCAGATACGCAGTATTTT.

For the CDR3, the DNA is TGTGCCAGCACCACGGGGAGCTCGGGGGAGCAGTACTTC. The encoded protein is CASTTGSSGEQYF. This chain links TRBV7-9 with TRBJ2-7, with a possible D match to TRBD2 (5 bases). The CDR3 length is 13 residues. Per germline, CDR1 SEHNR and CDR2 FQNEAQ (reference sequence). V lost 7 bases and J 7 bases, leaving 17 bases between the germline ends.

The chain carries TRBV20-1 and TRBJ2-3; TRBD1 is a possible D gene (7 bases). CDR3 length: 11 amino acids. V was clipped by 6 bases and J by 7 bases, with 11 bases between them. Germline V gene data show CDR1 as DFQATT and CDR2 as SNEGSKA (reference sequence). CDR3 DNA sequence: TGCAGTGCCGCGGGACAGTATACGCAGTATTTT. Encoded protein: CSAAGQYTQYF.

The chain recombines TRBV3-1 (or the pseudogene TRBV3-2) with TRBJ1-1, with D unresolved. CDR1 is LGHDT and CDR2 is YNNKEL in the germline V gene (reference sequence). The ends were cut back, 1 base at V and 1 base at J, with 7 bases in the middle. The CDR3 length is 14 residues. CDR3 coding DNA: TGTGCCAGCAGCCAAGGGCTCTCGAACACTGAAGCTTTCTTT. It specifies CASSQGLSNTEAFF.

The gene calls are TRBV6-5 and TRBJ1-1; D is unresolved. V lost 4 bases, J lost 0 bases, and 6 bases lay in between. This CDR3 is 13 amino acids long. The germline V gene encodes CDR1 MNHEY and CDR2 SVGAGI. The CDR3 DNA follows: TGTGCCAGCAGTTGGCAGTTGAACACTGAAGCTTTCTTT. Translation: CASSWQLNTEAFF.

This sequence joins TRBV6-5 and TRBJ1-2; a weak D match, TRBD1 (6 bases). This CDR3 region has 12 residues. Trimming took 6 bases from V and 4 from J, leaving 9 bases between them. The germline CDR1 and CDR2 sequences are MNHEY and SVGAGI. This CDR3 is CASRQGVYGYTF. CDR3 bases: TGTGCCAGCAGACAGGGAGTCTATGGCTACACCTTC.

The chain has TRBV29-1 and TRBJ1-1; D is uncertain. V was pared by 3 bases and J by 2 bases, with 7 bases between. CDR1 SQVTM and CDR2 ANQGSEA come from the germline V gene. There are 12 residues in the CDR3. Here the CDR3 reads CSVDRFNTEAFF. CDR3 DNA: TGCAGCGTTGACAGATTTAACACTGAAGCTTTCTTT.

The chain uses TRBV5-1 and TRBJ1-1; no clear D gene. The CDR3 loop spans 16 amino acids. Germline V gene sequence: CDR1 SGHRS, CDR2 YFSETQ. The V gene lost 2 bases and the J gene lost 5 bases, with 19 bases spanning the gap. The CDR3 protein is CASSLPTPNLGTEAFF. CDR3 nucleotides: TGCGCCAGCAGCTTACCTACCCCCAATCTCGGGACTGAAGCTTTCTTT.

In its sample, this clone was seen a few times. This chain joins TRBV5-8 and TRBJ1-3; 9 bases line up with TRBD1. This CDR3 has 18 residues. V shed 4 bases and J 5 bases; nucleotides not matched to a gene: 16. Per the germline V gene, CDR1 is SGHTS and CDR2 is YDEGEE. This chain's CDR3 is CASSVGQGGRGRRNTIYF. The CDR3 nucleotides are TGTGCCAGCAGCGTGGGACAGGGTGGAAGGGGACGCAGAAACACCATATATTTT.